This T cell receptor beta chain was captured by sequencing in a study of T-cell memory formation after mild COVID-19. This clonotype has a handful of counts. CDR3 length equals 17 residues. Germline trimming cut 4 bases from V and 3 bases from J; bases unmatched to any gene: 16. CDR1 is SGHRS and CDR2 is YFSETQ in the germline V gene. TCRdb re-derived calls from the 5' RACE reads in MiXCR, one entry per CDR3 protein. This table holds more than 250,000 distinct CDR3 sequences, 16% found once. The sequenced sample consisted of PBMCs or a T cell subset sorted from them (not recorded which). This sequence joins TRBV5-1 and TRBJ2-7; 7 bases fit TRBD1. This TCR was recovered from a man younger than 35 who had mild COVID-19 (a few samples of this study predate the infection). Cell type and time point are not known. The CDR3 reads CASSDSSEGAELYEQYF. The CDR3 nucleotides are TGCGCCAGCAGCGATTCTAGTGAGGGGGCCGAACTCTACGAGCAGTACTTC.